The 10 T cell receptor beta chains listed next were all sequenced from one sample in a study of blood T cell repertoires in COVID-19. Here immunoSEQ multiplex PCR was the method, and the copy in TCRdb shows in-frame clones only, minus some. Here the sample spans around 84,000 clones, around four fifths being singletons. Sequencing used peripheral blood. These TCRs come from a man aged 80 or over with active or convalescent COVID-19.

The CDR3 loop reads CASSSYGQGAYIYGYTF. As DNA, the CDR3 is TGCGCCAGCAGCTCCTATGGACAGGGGGCGTATATCTATGGCTACACCTTC. The rearrangement joins TRBV5-1 to TRBJ1-2, with 11 bases aligning to TRBD1. The junction had 11 bases not matched to a gene; V was cut back by 3 bases and J by 4 bases. The V gene's germline CDR1 is SGHRS and CDR2 YFSETQ. The CDR3 has 17 amino acids.

The chain combines TRBV5-6 with TRBJ2-5, with 12 bases matching TRBD2. V gave up 2 bases and J gave up 2 bases; unmatched junction bases: 1. The germline gives CDR1 SGHDT, CDR2 YYEEEE. This CDR3 is 15 amino acids long. The CDR3 DNA is TGTGCCAGCAGCTTTGGACTAGCGGGGCAAGAGACCCAGTACTTC. This translates into CASSFGLAGQETQYF. Drawing the rest from reference TRBV5-6 and TRBJ2-5, the complete variable domain is DAGVTQSPTHLIKTRGQQVTLRCSPKSGHDTVSWYQQALGQGPQFIFQYYEEEERQRGNFPDRFSGHQFPNYSSELNVNALLLGDSALYLCASSFGLAGQETQYFGPGTRLLVL.

This rearrangement joins TRBV19 to TRBJ1-1; TRBD1 matches 9 bases. This CDR3 has 15 amino acids. The V and J ends lost 3 bases and 2 bases, in that order; junction bases with no gene match: 4. Germline assignment: CDR1 LNHDA and CDR2 SQIVND (reference sequence). CDR3 nucleotides: TGTGCCAGTAGTATGACAGGGGGAGATAACACTGAAGCTTTCTTT. Its protein product is CASSMTGGDNTEAFF. The whole variable domain, remainder taken from reference TRBV19 and TRBJ1-1, is DGGITQSPKYLFRKEGQNVTLSCEQNLNHDAMYWYRQDPGQGLRLIYYSQIVNDFQKGDIAEGYSVSREKKESFPLTVTSAQKNPTAFYLCASSMTGGDNTEAFFGQGTRLTVV.

DNA of the CDR3: TGTGCCAGCAGTTATTTCGGGGGGATGAACACTGAAGCTTTCTTT. Translated: CASSYFGGMNTEAFF. The chain carries TRBV6-5 and TRBJ1-1; a possible D gene is TRBD1 (5 bases). The CDR3 is 15 amino acids. Per germline, CDR1 MNHEY and CDR2 SVGAGI. Trimming left V 3 bases short and J 0 bases short, with 11 bases between.

The V call is TRBV5-6, the J call TRBJ1-2; 7 positions agree with TRBD1. With 3 bases clipped from V and 2 bases from J, the junction kept 4 bases outside the gene matches. The CDR3 has 14 amino acids. CDR1 is SGHDT and CDR2 is YYEEEE in the germline V gene. The CDR3 nucleotides are TGTGCCAGCAGCTCCCGACAGGGCAACTATGGCTACACCTTC. It translates to CASSSRQGNYGYTF.

The chain joins TRBV12-3 or TRBV12-4 to TRBJ1-1; no reliable D call. The V end was cut by 3 bases, the J end by 6 bases, with 11 bases between. This CDR3 region has 13 residues. CDR3 residues: CASSFSSQAEAFF. The CDR3 DNA sequence: TGTGCCAGCAGTTTTAGCTCTCAAGCTGAAGCTTTCTTT.

The chain combines TRBV5-1 with TRBJ2-3; no clear D. The CDR3 contains 12 residues. Trimming removed 4 bases from V and 1 base from J, with 4 bases in between. Germline lookup yields CDR1 SGHRS and CDR2 YFSETQ. CDR3 in amino acids: CASSAGTDTQYF. In nucleotides, the CDR3 is TGCGCCAGCAGCGCGGGCACAGATACGCAGTATTTT.

This chain links TRBV7-2 with TRBJ1-4; TRBD1 matches at 10 bases. V gave up 4 bases and J gave up 5 bases; unmatched junction bases: 10. The CDR3 covers 17 residues. Germline V gene sequence: CDR1 SGHTA, CDR2 FQGNSA. In nucleotides, the CDR3 is TGTGCCAGCAGCTCCCGGGACAGGGGAGGTCGCAATGAAAAACTGTTTTTT. Translated: CASSSRDRGGRNEKLFF.

The chain links TRBV4-2 to TRBJ2-2, with 13 bases that match TRBD2. The germline V gene encodes CDR1 LGHNA and CDR2 YNFKEQ. This CDR3 spans 17 amino acids. The junction had 8 bases not matched to a gene; V was cut back by 3 bases and J by 7 bases. The CDR3: CASSQELAGGPDGELFF. As DNA, the CDR3 is TGTGCCAGCAGCCAGGAACTAGCGGGGGGGCCGGACGGGGAGCTGTTTTTT.

The rearrangement joins TRBV28 to TRBJ1-5; the match to TRBD1 covers 7 bases. Losses at the gene ends were 8 bases for V and 0 bases for J; bases not matched to a gene: 4. There are 14 residues in the CDR3. Germline V CDR1 and CDR2: MDHEN, SYDVKM. The CDR3 region is CASRTGVSNQPQHF. CDR3 coding DNA: TGTGCCAGCCGCACAGGGGTTAGCAATCAGCCCCAGCATTTT. Based on the CDR3 plus reference TRBV28 and TRBJ1-5, the full variable domain is DVKVTQSSRYLVKRTGEKVFLECVQDMDHENMFWYRQDPGLGLRLIYFSYDVKMKEKGDIPEGYSVSREKKERFSLILESASTNQTSMYLCASRTGVSNQPQHFGDGTRLSIL.